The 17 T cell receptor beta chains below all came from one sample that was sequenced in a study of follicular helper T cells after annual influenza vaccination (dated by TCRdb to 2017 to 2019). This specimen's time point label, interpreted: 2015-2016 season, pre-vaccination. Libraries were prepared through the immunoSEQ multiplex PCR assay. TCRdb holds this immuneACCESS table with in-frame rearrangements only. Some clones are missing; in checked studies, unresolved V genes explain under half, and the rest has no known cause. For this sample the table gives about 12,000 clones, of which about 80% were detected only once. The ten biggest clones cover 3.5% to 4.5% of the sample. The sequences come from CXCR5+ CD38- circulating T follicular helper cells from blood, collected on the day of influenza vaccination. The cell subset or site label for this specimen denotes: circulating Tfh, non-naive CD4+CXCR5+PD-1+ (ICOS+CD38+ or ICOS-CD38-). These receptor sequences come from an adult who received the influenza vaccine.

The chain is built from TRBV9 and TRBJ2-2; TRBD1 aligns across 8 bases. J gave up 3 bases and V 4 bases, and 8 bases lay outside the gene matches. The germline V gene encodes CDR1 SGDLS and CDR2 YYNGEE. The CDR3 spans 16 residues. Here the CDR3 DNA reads TGTGCCAGCAGCTTGTACGGACAGGGAGACACCGGGGAGCTGTTTTTT. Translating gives CASSLYGQGDTGELFF.

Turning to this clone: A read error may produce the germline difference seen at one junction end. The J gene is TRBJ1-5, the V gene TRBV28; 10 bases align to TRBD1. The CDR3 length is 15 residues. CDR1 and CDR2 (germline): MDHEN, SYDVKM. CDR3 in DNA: TGTGCCAGCAGCCGACAGGGGGCAAGTAATCGGCCCCAGCATTTT. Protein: CASSRQGASNRPQHF.

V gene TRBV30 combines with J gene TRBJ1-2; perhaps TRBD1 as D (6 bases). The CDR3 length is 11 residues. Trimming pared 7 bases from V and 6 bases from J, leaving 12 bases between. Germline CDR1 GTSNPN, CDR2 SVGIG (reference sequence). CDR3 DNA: TGTGCCTCAACCAGGGGAGATGGCTACACCTTC. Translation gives CASTRGDGYTF. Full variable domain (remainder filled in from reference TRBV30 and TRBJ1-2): SQTIHQWPATLVQPVGSPLSLECTVEGTSNPNLYWYRQAAGRGLQLLFYSVGIGQISSEVPQNLSASRPQDRQFILSSKKLLLSDSGFYLCASTRGDGYTFGSGTRLTVV.

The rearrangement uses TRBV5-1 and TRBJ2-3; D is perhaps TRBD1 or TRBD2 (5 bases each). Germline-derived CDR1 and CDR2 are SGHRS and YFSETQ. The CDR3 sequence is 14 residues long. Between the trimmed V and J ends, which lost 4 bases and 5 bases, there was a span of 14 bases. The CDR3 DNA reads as TGCGCCAGCAGCCCGGGGCCTGGGGGAGATACGCAGTATTTT. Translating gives CASSPGPGGDTQYF.

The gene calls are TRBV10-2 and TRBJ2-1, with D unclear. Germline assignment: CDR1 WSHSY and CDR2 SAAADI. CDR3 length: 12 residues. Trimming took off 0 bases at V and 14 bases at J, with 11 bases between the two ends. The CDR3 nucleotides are TGCGCCAGCAGTGAGTCAACTGGGGTTAAGTTCTTC. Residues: CASSESTGVKFF.

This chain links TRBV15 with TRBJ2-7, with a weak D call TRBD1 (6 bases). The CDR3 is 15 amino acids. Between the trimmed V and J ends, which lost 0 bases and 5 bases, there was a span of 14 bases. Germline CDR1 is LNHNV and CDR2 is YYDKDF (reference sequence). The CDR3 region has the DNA TGTGCCACCAGCAGAGAGGACAGTGAAGGGGACGAGCAGTACTTC. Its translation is CATSREDSEGDEQYF.

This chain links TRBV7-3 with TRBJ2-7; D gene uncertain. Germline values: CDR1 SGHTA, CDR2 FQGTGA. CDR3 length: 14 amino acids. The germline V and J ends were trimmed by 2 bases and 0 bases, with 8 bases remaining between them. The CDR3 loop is CASSLVHSSYEQYF. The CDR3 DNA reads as TGTGCCAGCAGCTTAGTCCACAGCTCCTACGAGCAGTACTTC.

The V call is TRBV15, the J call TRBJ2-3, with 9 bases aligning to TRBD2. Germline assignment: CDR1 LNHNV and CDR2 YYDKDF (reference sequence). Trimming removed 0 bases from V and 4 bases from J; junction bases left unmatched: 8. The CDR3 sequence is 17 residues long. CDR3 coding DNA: TGTGCCACCAGCAGAGATATGGCTAGCGGGGATCCAGATACGCAGTATTTT. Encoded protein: CATSRDMASGDPDTQYF.

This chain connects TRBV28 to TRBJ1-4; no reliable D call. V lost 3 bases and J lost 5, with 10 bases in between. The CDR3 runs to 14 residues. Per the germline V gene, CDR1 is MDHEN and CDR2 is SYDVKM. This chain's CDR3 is CASSFGGLNEKLFF. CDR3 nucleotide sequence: TGTGCCAGCAGTTTCGGCGGATTGAATGAAAAACTGTTTTTT.

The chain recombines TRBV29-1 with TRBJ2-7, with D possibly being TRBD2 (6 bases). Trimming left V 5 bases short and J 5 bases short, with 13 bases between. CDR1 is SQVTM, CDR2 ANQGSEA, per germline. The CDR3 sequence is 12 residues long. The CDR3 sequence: CSVTDGTDEQYF. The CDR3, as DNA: TGCAGCGTTACGGACGGGACTGACGAGCAGTACTTC.

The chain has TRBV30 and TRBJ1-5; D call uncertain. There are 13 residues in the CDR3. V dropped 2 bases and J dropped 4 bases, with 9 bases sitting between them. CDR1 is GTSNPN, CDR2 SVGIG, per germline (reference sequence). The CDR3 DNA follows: TGTGCCTGGAGTAAGAATGATAATCAGCCCCAGCATTTT. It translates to CAWSKNDNQPQHF.

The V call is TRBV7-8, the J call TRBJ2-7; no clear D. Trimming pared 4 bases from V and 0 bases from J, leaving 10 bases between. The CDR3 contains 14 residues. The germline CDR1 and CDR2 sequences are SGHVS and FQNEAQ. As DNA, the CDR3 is TGTGCCAGCAGCTACCGACGGAACTCCTACGAGCAGTACTTC. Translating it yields CASSYRRNSYEQYF.

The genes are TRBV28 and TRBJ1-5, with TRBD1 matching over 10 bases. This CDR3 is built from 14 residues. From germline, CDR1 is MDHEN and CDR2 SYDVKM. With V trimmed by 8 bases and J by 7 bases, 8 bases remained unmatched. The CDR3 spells CASYTGTGDQPQHF. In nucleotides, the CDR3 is TGTGCCAGCTACACCGGGACAGGGGACCAGCCCCAGCATTTT.

CDR3 nucleotides: TGTGCCAGCGGTTACGACAGGTTGGAGACCCAGTACTTC. It encodes CASGYDRLETQYF. This sequence joins TRBV5-4 and TRBJ2-5; weak D call: TRBD1 (6 bases). V lost 7 bases to trimming and J lost 5 bases, with 15 bases between them. The CDR3 consists of 13 residues. CDR1 SGHNT and CDR2 YYREEE come from the germline V gene (reference sequence).

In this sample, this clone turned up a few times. The chain's CDR3 is CASSLAQGYEQYF. Written as DNA, the CDR3 is TGCGCCAGCAGCTTGGCCCAGGGCTACGAGCAGTACTTC. The V call is TRBV5-1, the J call TRBJ2-7; D might be TRBD1 (5 bases). V was pared by 0 bases and J by 3 bases, with 7 bases between. Germline V gene data show CDR1 as SGHRS and CDR2 as YFSETQ. CDR3 length: 13 residues.

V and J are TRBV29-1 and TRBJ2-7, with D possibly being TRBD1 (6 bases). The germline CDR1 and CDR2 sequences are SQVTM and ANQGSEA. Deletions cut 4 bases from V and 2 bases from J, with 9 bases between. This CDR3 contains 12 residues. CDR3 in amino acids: CSVAQGTYEQYF. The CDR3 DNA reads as TGCAGCGTTGCACAGGGTACCTACGAGCAGTACTTC.

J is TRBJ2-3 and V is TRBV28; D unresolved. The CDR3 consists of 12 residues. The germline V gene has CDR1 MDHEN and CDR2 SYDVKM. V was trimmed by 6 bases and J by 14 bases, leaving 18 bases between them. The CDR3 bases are TGTGCCAGCAGCAAGACTGTCGAATACGGGTATTTT. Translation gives CASSKTVEYGYF.